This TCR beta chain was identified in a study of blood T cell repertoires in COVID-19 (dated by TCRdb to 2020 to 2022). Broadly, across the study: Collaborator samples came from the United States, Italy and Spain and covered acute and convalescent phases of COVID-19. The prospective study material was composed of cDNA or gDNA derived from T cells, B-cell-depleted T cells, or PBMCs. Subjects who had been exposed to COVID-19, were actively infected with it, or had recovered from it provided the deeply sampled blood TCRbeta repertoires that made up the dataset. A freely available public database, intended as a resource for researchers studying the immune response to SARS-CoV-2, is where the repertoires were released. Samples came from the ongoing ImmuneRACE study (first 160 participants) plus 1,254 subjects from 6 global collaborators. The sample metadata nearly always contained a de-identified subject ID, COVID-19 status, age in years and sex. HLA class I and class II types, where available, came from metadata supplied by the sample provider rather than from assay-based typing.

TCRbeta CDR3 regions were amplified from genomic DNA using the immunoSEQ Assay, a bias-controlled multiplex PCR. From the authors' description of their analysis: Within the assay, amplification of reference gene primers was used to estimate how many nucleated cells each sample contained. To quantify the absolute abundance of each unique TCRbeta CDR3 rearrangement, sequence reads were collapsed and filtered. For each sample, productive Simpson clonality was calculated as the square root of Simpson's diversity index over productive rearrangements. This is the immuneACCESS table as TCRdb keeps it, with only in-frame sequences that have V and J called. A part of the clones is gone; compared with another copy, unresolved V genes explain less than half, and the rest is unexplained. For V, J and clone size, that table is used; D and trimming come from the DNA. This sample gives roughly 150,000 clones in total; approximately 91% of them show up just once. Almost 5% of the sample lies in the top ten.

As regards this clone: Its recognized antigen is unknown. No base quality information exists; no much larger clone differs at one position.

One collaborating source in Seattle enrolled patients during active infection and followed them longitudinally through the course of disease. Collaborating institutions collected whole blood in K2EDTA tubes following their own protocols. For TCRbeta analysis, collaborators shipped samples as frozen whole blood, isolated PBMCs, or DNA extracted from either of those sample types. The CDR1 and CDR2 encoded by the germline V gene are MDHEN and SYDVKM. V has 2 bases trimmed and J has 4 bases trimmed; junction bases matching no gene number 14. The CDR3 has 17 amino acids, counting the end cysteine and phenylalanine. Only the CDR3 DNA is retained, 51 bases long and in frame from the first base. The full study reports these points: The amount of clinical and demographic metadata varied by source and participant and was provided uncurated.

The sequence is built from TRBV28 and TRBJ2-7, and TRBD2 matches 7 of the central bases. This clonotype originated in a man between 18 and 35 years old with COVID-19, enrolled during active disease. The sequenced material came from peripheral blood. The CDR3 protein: CASSLLGEGWALYEQYF. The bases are TGTGCCAGCAGTTTACTAGGGGAGGGGTGGGCCCTTTACGAGCAGTACTTC.